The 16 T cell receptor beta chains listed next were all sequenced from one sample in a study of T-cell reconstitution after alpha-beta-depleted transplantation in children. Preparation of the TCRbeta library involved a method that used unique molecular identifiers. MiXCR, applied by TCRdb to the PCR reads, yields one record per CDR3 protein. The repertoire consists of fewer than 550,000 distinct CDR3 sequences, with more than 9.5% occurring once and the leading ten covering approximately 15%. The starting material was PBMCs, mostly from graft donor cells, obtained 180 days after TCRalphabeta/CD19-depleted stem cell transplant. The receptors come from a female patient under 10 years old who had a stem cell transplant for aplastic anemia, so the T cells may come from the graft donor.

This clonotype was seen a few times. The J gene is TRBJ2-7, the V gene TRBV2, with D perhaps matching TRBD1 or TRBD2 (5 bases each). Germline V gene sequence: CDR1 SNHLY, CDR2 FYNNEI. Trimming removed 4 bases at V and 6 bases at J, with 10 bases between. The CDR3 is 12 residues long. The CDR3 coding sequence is TGTGCCAGCAGTGGGGGGTCGGGCGAGCAGTACTTC. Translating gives CASSGGSGEQYF.

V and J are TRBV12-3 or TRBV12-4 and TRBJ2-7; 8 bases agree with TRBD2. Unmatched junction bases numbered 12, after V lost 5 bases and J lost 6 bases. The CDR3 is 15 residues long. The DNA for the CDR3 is TGTGCCAGCAGTAACGGACTAGCCGGAGGGGCCGAGCAGTACGTC. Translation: CASSNGLAGGAEQYV.

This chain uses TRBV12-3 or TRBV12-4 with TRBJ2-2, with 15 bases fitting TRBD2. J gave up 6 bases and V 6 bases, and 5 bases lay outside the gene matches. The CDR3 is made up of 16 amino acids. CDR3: CASRRTSGRASGELFF. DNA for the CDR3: TGTGCCAGCAGAAGGACTAGCGGGAGGGCCTCCGGGGAGCTGTTTTTT.

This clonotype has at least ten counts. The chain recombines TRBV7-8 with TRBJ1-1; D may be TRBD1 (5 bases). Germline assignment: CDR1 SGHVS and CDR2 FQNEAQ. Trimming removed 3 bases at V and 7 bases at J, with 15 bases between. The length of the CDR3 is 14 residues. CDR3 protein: CASSFTWQGLEAFF. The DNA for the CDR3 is TGTGCCAGCAGCTTCACGTGGCAGGGTCTTGAAGCTTTCTTT.

The CDR3 protein is CAISDGVDQPQHF. In DNA form, the CDR3 reads TGTGCCATCAGTGATGGGGTGGATCAGCCCCAGCATTTT. The V and J genes are TRBV10-3 and TRBJ1-5; no clear D gene. The CDR3 is 13 amino acids. Germline V lookup: CDR1 ENHRY, CDR2 SYGVKD. Trimming removed 3 bases from V and 5 bases from J, with 8 bases in between.

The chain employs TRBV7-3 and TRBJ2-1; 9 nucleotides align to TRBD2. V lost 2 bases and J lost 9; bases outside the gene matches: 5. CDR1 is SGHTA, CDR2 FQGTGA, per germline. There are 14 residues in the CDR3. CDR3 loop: CASSLLAGTGEQFF. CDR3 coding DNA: TGTGCCAGCAGCTTACTAGCGGGAACGGGTGAGCAGTTCTTC.

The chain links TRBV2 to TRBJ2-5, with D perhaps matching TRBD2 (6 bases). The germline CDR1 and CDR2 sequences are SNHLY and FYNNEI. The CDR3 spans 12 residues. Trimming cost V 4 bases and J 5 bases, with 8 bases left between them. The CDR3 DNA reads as TGTGCCAGCAGTGCCCGGGGGGAGACCCAGTACTTC. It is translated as CASSARGETQYF.

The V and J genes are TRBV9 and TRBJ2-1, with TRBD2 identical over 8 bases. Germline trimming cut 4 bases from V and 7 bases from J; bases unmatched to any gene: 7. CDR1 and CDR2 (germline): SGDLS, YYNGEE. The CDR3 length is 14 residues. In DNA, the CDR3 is TGTGCCAGCAGCCTTTCGGCTAGCGGGAATGAGCAGTTCTTC. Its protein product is CASSLSASGNEQFF.

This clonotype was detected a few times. CDR3 region: CASSVGGERQQETQYF. The DNA of the CDR3 is TGTGCCAGCAGCGTAGGAGGGGAGCGCCAACAAGAGACCCAGTACTTC. This sequence joins TRBV9 and TRBJ2-5; TRBD1 or TRBD2 may be the D gene (5 bases each). Germline V CDR1 and CDR2: SGDLS, YYNGEE. The CDR3 extends over 16 amino acids. Trimming removed 0 bases from V and 2 bases from J, with 14 bases in between.

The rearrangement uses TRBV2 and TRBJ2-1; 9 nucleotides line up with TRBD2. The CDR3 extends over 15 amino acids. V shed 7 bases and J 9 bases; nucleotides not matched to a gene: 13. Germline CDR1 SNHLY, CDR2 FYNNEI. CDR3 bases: TGTGCCAGCACTCCCCCTGGCGGGAGGGCCCCTGAGCAGTTCTTC. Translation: CASTPPGGRAPEQFF.

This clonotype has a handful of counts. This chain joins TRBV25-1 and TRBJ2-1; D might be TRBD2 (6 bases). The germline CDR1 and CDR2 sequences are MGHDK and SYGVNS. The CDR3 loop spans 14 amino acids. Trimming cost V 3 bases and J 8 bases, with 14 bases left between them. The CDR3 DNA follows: TGTGCCAGCAGTGAGGGGCTAGCGAGCGATGAGCAGTTCTTC. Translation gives CASSEGLASDEQFF.

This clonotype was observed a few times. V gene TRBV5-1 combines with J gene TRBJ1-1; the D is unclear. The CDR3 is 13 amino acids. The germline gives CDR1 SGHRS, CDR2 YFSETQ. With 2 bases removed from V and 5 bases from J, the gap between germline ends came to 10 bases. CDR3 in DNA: TGCGCCAGCAGCTTATGGGTCTGGACTGAAGCTTTCTTT. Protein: CASSLWVWTEAFF.

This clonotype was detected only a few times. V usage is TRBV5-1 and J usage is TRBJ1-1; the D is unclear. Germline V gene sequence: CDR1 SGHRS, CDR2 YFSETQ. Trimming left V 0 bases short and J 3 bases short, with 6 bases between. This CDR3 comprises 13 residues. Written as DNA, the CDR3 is TGCGCCAGCAGCTTGGCTCGGGACACTGAAGCTTTCTTT. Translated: CASSLARDTEAFF.

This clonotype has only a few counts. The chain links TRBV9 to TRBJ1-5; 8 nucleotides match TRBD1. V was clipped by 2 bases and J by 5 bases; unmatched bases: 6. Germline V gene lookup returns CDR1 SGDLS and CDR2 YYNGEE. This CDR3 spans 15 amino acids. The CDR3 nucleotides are TGTGCCAGCAGCGTCGCTGGACAGGGCGATCAGCCCCAGCATTTT. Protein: CASSVAGQGDQPQHF.

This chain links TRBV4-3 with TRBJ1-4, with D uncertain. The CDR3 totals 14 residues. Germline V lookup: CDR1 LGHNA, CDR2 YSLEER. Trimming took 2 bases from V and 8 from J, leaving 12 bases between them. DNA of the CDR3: TGCGCCAGCAGCCAAAAGCCAGTTGGGGAAAAACTGTTTTTT. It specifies CASSQKPVGEKLFF.

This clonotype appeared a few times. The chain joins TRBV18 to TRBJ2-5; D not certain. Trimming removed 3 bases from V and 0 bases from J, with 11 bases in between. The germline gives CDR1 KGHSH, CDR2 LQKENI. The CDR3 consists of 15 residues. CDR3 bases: TGTGCCAGCTCACCGATCACGTGGTACCAAGAGACCCAGTACTTC. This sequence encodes CASSPITWYQETQYF.